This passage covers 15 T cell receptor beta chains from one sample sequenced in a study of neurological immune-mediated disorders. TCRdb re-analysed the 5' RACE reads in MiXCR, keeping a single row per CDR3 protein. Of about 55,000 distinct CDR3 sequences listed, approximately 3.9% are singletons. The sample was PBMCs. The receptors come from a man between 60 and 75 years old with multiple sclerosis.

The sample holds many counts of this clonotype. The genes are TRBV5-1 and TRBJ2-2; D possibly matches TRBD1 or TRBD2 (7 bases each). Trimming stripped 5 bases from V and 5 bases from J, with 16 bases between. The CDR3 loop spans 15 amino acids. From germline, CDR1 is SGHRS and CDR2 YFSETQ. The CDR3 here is CASSIRQGLTGELFF. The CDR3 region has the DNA TGCGCCAGCAGTATTCGACAGGGACTAACCGGGGAGCTGTTTTTT.

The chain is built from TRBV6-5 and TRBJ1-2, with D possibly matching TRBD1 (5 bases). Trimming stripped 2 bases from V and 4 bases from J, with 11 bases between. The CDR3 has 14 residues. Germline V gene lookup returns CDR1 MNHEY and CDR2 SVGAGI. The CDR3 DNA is TGTGCCAGCAGTTACCGGGACGGCTTCTATGGCTACACCTTC. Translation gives CASSYRDGFYGYTF.

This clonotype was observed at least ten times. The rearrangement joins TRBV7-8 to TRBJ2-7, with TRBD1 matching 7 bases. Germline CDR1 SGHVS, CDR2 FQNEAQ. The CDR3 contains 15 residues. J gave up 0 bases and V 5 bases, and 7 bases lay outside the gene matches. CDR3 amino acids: CASSLRDSSSYEQYF. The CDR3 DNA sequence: TGTGCCAGCAGCCTACGGGACAGCAGCTCCTACGAGCAGTACTTC.

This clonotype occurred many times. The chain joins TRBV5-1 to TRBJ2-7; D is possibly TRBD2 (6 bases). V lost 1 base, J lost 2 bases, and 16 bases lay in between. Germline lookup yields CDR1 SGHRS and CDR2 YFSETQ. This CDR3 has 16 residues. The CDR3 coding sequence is TGCGCCAGCAGCTTGAAAGGCGGGACTTCAGCCTACGAGCAGTACTTC. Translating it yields CASSLKGGTSAYEQYF.

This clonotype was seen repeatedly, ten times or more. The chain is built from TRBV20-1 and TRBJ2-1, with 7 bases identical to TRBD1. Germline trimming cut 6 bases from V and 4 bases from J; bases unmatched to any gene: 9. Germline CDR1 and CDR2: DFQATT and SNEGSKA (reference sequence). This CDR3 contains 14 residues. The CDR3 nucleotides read TGCAGTGCCCTGGTAGGGGGCCTATACAATGAGCAGTTCTTC. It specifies CSALVGGLYNEQFF.

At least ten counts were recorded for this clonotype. The CDR3 DNA reads TGCAGTGCTACCCTCGGGACAGGGGGAGGTTCACCCCTCCACTTT. It encodes CSATLGTGGGSPLHF. J is TRBJ1-6 and V is TRBV20-1; 11 positions agree with TRBD1. V dropped 4 bases and J dropped 9; count of bases not matched to a gene: 8. CDR1 and CDR2 from the germline V gene are DFQATT and SNEGSKA (reference sequence). The CDR3 runs to 15 residues.

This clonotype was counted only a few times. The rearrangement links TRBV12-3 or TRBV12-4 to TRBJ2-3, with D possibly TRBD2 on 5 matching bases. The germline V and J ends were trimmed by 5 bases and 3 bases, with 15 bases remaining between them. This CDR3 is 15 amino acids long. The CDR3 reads CASSPRGFSTDTQYF. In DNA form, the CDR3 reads TGTGCCAGCAGTCCACGGGGTTTTAGTACAGATACGCAGTATTTT.

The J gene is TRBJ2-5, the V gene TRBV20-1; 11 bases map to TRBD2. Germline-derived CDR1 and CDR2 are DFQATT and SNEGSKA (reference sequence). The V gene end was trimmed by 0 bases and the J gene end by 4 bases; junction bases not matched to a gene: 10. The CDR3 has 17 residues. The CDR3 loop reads CSARDPRLAGSPETQYF. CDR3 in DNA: TGCAGTGCTAGAGATCCCCGACTAGCGGGATCCCCAGAGACCCAGTACTTC.

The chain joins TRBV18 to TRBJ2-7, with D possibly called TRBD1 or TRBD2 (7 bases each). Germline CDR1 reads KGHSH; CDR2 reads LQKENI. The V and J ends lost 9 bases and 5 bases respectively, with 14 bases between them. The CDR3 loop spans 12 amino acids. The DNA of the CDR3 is TGTGCCAGTTCAGGGGGGACTAACGAGCAGTACTTC. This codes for CASSGGTNEQYF.

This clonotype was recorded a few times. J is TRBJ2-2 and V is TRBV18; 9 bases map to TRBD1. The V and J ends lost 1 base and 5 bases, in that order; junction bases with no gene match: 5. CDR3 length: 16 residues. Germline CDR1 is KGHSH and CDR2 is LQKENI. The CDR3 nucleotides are TGTGCCAGCTCACCACGGGACAGGGTCGGAACCGGGGAGCTGTTTTTT. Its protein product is CASSPRDRVGTGELFF.

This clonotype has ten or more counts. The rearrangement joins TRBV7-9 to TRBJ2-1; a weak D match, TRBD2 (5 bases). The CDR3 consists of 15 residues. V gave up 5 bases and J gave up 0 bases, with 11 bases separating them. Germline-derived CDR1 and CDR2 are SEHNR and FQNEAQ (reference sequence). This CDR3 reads CASSLSESSYNEQFF. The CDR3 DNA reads TGTGCCAGCAGCCTTAGCGAAAGCTCCTACAATGAGCAGTTCTTC. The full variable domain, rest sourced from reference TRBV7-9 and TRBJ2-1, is DTGVSQNPRHKITKRGQNVTFRCDPISEHNRLYWYRQTLGQGPEFLTYFQNEAQLEKSRLLSDRFSAERPKGSFSTLEIQRTEQGDSAMYLCASSLSESSYNEQFFGPGTRLTVL.

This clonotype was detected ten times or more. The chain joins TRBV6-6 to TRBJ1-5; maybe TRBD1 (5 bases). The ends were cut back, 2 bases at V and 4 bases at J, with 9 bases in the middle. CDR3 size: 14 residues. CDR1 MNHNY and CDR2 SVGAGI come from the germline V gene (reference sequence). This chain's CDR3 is CASSYVGENQPQHF. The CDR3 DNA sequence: TGTGCCAGCAGTTACGTGGGGGAAAATCAGCCCCAGCATTTT.

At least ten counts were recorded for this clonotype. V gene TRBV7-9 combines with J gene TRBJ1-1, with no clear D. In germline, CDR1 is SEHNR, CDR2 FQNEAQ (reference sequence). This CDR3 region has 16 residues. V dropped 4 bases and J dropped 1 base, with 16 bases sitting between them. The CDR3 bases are TGTGCCAGCAGCTCCAAGAAGGGTGGAGGGAACACTGAAGCTTTCTTT. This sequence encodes CASSSKKGGGNTEAFF.

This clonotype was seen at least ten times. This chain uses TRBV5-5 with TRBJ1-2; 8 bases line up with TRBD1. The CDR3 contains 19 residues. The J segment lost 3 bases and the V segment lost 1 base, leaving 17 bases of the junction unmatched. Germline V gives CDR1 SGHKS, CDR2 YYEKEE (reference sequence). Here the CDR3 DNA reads TGTGCCAGCAGCTTGAGGTGGCAGGGGGCAAGCTCTTCGGACTATGGCTACACCTTC. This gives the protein CASSLRWQGASSSDYGYTF.

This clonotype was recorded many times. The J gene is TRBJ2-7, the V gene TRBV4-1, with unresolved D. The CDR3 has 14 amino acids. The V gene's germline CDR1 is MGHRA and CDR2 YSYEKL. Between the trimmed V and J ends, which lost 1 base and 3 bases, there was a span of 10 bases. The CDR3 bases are TGCGCCAGCAGCCAAGTAGGCACGAACTACGAGCAGTACTTC. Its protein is CASSQVGTNYEQYF.